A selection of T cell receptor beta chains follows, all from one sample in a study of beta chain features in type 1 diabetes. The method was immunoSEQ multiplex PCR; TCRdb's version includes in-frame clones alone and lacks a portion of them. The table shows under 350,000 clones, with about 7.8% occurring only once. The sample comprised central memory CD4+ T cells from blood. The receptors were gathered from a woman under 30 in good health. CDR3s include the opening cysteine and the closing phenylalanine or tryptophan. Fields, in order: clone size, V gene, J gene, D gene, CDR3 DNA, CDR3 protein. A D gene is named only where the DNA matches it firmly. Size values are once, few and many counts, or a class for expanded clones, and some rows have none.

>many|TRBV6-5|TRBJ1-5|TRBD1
TGTGCCAGCAGTTATCAGAAGGGGGCTAATCAGCCCCAGCATTTT
CASSYQKGANQPQHF
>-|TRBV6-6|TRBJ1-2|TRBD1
TGTGCCAGCAGTTGGGGGACAGGGAGCCGTGGCTACACCTTC
CASSWGTGSRGYTF
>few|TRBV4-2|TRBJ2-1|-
TGTGCCAGCAGCCCTGGGTGGGACAATGAGCAGTTCTTC
CASSPGWDNEQFF
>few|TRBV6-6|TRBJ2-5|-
TGTGCCAGCAGTCAACCCCCAGGGACGGGGCAAGAGACCCAGTACTTC
CASSQPPGTGQETQYF
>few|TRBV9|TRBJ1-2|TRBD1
TGTGCCAGCAGCCCCCAGACAGGGACCTATGGCTACACCTTC
CASSPQTGTYGYTF
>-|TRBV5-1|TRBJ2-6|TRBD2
TGCGCCAGCAGTTCACTAGCGGGGGGCTCTGGGGCCAACGTCCTGACTTTC
CASSSLAGGSGANVLTF
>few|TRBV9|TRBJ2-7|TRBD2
TGTGCCAGCAGCGTAGCCCCCGCGGAGCGGGACTACGAGCAGTACTTC
CASSVAPAERDYEQYF
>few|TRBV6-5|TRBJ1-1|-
TGTGCCAGCAGGTCTGACAGCCTTAGAACTGAAGCTTTCTTT
CASRSDSLRTEAFF
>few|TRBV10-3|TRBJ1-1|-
TGTGCCATCAGTGCCCTGGGGGCGAACACTGAAGCTTTCTTT
CAISALGANTEAFF
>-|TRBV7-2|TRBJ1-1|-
TGTGCCAGCAGCTTAGAGGGGACAAACGCTTTCTTT
CASSLEGTNAFF
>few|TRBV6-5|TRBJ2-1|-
TGTGCCAGCAGCTACGGTGGGAATGAGCAGTTCTTC
CASSYGGNEQFF
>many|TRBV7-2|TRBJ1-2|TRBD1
TGTGCCAGCAGCTTAGGACAGGGCGACTATGGCTACACCTTC
CASSLGQGDYGYTF
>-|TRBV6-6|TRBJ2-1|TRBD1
TGTGCCTTGTCCGGGACAGGGGTCGAGCAGTTCTTC
CALSGTGVEQFF
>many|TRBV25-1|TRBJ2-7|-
TGTGCCAGCAGTGACAGGGGAGGGTTTCCCTCCGAGCAGTACTTC
CASSDRGGFPSEQYF
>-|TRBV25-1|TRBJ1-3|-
TGTGCCAGCAGTGACCTACCTGCCTCTGGAAACACCATATATTTT
CASSDLPASGNTIYF
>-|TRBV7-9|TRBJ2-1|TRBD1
TGTGCCAGCAGCTCAACCGATTTAGGGACAGGGAACTACAATGAGCAGTTCTTC
CASSSTDLGTGNYNEQFF
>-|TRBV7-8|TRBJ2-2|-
TGTGCCAGCAGCTTAGGTGCGGCACCGAACACCGGGGAGCTGTTTTTT
CASSLGAAPNTGELFF
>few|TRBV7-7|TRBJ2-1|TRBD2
TGTGCCAGCAGCTTAGCGCGGGGGGCCGGCGACAATGAGCAGTTCTTC
CASSLARGAGDNEQFF
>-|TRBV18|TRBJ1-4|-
TGTGCCAGCTCTCTCAATCAGGGAACTAATGAAAAACTGTTTTTT
CASSLNQGTNEKLFF
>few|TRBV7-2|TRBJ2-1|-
TGTGCCAGCAGCTCAGGCGGCGGTCCCTACAATGAGCAGTTCTTC
CASSSGGGPYNEQFF